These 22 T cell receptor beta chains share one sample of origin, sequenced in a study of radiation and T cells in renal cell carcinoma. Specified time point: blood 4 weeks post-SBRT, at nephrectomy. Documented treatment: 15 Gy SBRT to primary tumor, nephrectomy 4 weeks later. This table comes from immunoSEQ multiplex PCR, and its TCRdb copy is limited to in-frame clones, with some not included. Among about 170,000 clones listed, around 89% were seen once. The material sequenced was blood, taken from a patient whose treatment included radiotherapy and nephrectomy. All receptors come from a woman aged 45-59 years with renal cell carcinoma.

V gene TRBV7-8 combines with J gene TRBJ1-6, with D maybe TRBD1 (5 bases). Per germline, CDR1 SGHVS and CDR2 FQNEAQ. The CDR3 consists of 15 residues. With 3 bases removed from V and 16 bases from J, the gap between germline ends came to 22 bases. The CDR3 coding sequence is TGTGCCAGCAGCTTGGCCGGATATGGGGGACGGTCGCTCCACTTT. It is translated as CASSLAGYGGRSLHF.

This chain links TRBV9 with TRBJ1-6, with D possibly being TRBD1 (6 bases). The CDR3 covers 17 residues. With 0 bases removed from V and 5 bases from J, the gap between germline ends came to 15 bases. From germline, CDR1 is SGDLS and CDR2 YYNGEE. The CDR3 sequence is CASSVAIGGANNSPLHF. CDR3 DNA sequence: TGTGCCAGCAGCGTAGCTATCGGGGGGGCGAATAATTCACCCCTCCACTTT.

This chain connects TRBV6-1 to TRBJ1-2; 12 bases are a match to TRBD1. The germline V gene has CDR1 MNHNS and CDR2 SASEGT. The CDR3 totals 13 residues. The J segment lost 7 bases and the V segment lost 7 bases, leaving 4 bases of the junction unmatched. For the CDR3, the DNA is TGTGCCAGCAAACCGGGACAGGGGGCTGGCTACACCTTC. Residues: CASKPGQGAGYTF.

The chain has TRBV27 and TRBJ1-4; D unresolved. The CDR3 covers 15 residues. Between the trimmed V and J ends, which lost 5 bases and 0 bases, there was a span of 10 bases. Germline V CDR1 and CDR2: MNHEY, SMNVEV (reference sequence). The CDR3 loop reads CASSPGFATNEKLFF. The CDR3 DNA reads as TGTGCCAGCAGTCCCGGGTTTGCAACTAATGAAAAACTGTTTTTT.

The CDR3 sequence: CASSPTGGEELFF. For the CDR3, the DNA is TGTGCCAGCTCACCAACAGGGGGCGAGGAGCTGTTTTTT. The chain couples TRBV18 to TRBJ2-2; 9 bases fit TRBD1. Germline CDR1 and CDR2: KGHSH and LQKENI. The CDR3 is made up of 13 amino acids. Germline trimming cut 2 bases from V and 10 bases from J; bases unmatched to any gene: 2.

DNA of the CDR3: TGTGCCGCCAGAGGGGGGGACGAAAAACTGTTTTTT. It translates to CAARGGDEKLFF. The chain couples TRBV10-3 to TRBJ1-4, with D possibly matching TRBD1 (6 bases). Germline V gene sequence: CDR1 ENHRY, CDR2 SYGVKD. Trimming removed 11 bases at V and 8 bases at J, with 15 bases between. The CDR3 has 12 residues.

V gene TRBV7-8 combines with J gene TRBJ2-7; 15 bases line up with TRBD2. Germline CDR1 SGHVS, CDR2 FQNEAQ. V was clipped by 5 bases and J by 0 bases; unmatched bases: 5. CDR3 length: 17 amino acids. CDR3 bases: TGTGCCAGCAGCCCGGGACTAGCGGGGGGCCTCTCCTACGAGCAGTACTTC. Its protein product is CASSPGLAGGLSYEQYF.

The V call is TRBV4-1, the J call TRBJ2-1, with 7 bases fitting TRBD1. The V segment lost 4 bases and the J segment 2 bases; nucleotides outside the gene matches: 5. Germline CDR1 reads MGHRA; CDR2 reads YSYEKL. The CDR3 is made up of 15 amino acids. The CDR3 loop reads CASSRTGETYNEQFF. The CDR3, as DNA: TGCGCCAGCAGCCGAACAGGGGAAACCTACAATGAGCAGTTCTTC.

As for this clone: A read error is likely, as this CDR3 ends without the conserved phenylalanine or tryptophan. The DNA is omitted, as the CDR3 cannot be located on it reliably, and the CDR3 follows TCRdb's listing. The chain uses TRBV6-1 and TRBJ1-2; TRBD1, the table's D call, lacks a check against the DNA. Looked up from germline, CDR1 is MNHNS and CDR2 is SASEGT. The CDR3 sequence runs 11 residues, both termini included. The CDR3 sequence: CASSNDWDRPL.

CDR3 loop: CASRNLEKLFF. DNA for the CDR3: TGTGCCAGCAGGAACCTGGAAAAACTGTTTTTT. The chain has TRBV6-6 and TRBJ1-4; D remains ambiguous. Germline V CDR1 and CDR2: MNHNY, SVGAGI (reference sequence). The V end was cut by 6 bases, the J end by 8 bases, with 7 bases between. The CDR3 sequence is 11 residues long.

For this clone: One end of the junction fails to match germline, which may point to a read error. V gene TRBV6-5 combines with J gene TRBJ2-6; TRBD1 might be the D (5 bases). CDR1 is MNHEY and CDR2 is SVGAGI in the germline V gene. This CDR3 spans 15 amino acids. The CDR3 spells CASSYFGAGANVLTF. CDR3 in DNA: TGTGCCAGCAGCTACTTTGGGGCGGGGGCCAACGTCCTGACTTTC.

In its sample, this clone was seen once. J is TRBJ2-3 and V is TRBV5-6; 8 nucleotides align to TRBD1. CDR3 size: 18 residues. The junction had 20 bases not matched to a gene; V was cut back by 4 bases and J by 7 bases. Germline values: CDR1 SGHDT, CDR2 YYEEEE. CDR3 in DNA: TGTGCCAGCAGCAGCTACCTACAGGGGGACAGAATCCGGTATACGCAGTATTTT. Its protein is CASSSYLQGDRIRYTQYF. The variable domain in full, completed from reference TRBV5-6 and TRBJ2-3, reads DAGVTQSPTHLIKTRGQQVTLRCSPKSGHDTVSWYQQALGQGPQFIFQYYEEEERQRGNFPDRFSGHQFPNYSSELNVNALLLGDSALYLCASSSYLQGDRIRYTQYFGPGTRLTVL.

CDR3 DNA: TGTGCCACCCGCCAGGCCCTTCATCAGCCCCAGCATTTT. Encoded protein: CATRQALHQPQHF. V and J are TRBV19 and TRBJ1-5; D unresolved. CDR3 size: 13 residues. Germline V gene sequence: CDR1 LNHDA, CDR2 SQIVND (reference sequence). Trimming left V 10 bases short and J 5 bases short, with 15 bases between.

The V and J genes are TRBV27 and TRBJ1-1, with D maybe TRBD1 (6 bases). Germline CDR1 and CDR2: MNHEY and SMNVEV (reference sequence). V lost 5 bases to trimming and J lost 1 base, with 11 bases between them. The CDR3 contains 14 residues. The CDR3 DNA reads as TGTGCCAGCAGTCCGAACAGGGCGAACACTGAAGCTTTCTTT. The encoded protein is CASSPNRANTEAFF.

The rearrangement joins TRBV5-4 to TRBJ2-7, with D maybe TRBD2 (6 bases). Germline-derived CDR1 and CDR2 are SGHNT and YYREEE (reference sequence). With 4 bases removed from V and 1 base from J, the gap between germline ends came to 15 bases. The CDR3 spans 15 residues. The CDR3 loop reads CASSLGRGASYEQYF. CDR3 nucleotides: TGTGCCAGCAGCCTGGGGCGCGGGGCGTCCTACGAGCAGTACTTC. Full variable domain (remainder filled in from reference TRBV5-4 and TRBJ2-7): ETGVTQSPTHLIKTRGQQVTLRCSSQSGHNTVSWYQQALGQGPQFIFQYYREEENGRGNFPPRFSGLQFPNYSSELNVNALELDDSALYLCASSLGRGASYEQYFGPGTRLTVT.

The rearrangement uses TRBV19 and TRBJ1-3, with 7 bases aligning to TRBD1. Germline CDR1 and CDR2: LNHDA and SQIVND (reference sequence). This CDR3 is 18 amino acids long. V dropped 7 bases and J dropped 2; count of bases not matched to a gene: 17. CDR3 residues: CASTTAGYRGPPGNTIYF. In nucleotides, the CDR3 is TGTGCCAGTACGACCGCGGGATACAGGGGACCCCCTGGAAACACCATATATTTT. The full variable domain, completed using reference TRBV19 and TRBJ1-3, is DGGITQSPKYLFRKEGQNVTLSCEQNLNHDAMYWYRQDPGQGLRLIYYSQIVNDFQKGDIAEGYSVSREKKESFPLTVTSAQKNPTAFYLCASTTAGYRGPPGNTIYFGEGSWLTVV.

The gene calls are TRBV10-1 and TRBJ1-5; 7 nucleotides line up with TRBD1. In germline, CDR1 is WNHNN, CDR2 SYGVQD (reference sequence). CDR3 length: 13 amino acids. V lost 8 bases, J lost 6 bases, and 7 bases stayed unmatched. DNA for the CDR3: TGCGCCAGCCGCGACAGGGCTAGTCAGCCCCAGCATTTT. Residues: CASRDRASQPQHF.

DNA of the CDR3: TGCGCCAGCAGCGGGGGTAGCTCCTACAATGAGCAGTTCTTC. Translation gives CASSGGSSYNEQFF. The chain has TRBV5-1 and TRBJ2-1; either TRBD1 or TRBD2 may fit D (5 bases each). Germline V gives CDR1 SGHRS, CDR2 YFSETQ. Trimming left V 4 bases short and J 0 bases short, with 8 bases between. CDR3 length: 14 amino acids.

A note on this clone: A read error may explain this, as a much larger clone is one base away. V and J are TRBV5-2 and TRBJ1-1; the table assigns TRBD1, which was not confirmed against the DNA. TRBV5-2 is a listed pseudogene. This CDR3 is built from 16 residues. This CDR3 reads CASSPSSTEVNTEAFF. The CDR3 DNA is TGTGCCAGCAGCCCTTCCTCGACAGAAGTGAACACTGAAGCTTTCTTT.

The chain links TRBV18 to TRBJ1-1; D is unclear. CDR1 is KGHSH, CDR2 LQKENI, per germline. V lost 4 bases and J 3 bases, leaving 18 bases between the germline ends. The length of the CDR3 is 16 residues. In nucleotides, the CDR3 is TGTGCCAGCTCACTCTCTGGACGGCAGCTCTACACTGAAGCTTTCTTT. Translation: CASSLSGRQLYTEAFF.

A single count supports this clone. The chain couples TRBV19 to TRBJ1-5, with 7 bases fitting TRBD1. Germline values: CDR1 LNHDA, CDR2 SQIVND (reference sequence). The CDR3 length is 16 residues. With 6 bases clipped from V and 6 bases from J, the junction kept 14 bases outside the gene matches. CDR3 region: CASRGVYRGGGQPQHF. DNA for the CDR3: TGTGCCAGTAGAGGGGTCTACAGGGGAGGAGGTCAGCCCCAGCATTTT.

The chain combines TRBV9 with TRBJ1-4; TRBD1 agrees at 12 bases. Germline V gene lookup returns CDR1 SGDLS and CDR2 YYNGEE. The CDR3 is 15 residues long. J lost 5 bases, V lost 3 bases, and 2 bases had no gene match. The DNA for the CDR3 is TGTGCCAGCAGCGGGGACAGGGGGCGGAATGAAAAACTGTTTTTT. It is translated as CASSGDRGRNEKLFF.